A single T cell receptor (beta chain) is shown here with its context. Germline V CDR1 and CDR2: DFQATT, SNEGSKA (reference sequence). V was pared by 6 bases and J by 7 bases, with 13 bases between. The CDR3 totals 11 residues. The authors' processing: Amplification with reference gene primers provided the estimates of nucleated cell counts. This table comes from immunoSEQ multiplex PCR, and its TCRdb copy is limited to in-frame clones, with some not included. The DNA was the basis for D and trimming; V, J and clone size are from that table. The sample contains 250,000 to 300,000 clones, over 75% of which appear only once. This specimen comes from a study of blood T cell repertoires in COVID-19.

Sequencing input: peripheral blood. This sequence was found in a woman aged 65 to 85 with COVID-19, enrolled during active disease. V and J are TRBV20-1 and TRBJ2-7; D gene ambiguous. In DNA form, the CDR3 reads TGCAGTGCATCGACTTTGGGTGAGCAGTACTTC. Its translation is CSASTLGEQYF.